A single sample is the source of the 24 T cell receptor beta chains below, sequenced in a study of Ad26.COV2.S vaccination and SARS-CoV-2 variants listed by TCRdb under 2021. The receptor library was made with the immunoSEQ multiplex PCR assay. The immuneACCESS repertoire file appears here via TCRdb, limited to in-frame rearrangements. These files lack a portion of the clones; in checked studies, under half of the deficit traces to unresolved V genes, and the cause of the others is not known. Within this sample are about 420,000 clones, with approximately 88% of them counted one time only. The ten largest clones capture about 3.5% of the sample. This specimen's treatment or condition label, interpreted: about 20 received Ad26.COV2.S at low or high dose, single or two shots; 5 received placebo; per-sample allocation not given. For vaccine and placebo recipients, repertoires were sequenced using samples collected on day 63 after the first injection.

The source material was peripheral blood, sampled in a trial of Ad26.COV2.S vaccine versus placebo. The receptors originated from a person aged 18-65 years who received the Ad26.COV2.S COVID-19 vaccine or a placebo.

V and J are TRBV4-3 and TRBJ1-1; D remains ambiguous. V lost 4 bases to trimming and J lost 1 base, with 10 bases between them. This CDR3 has 14 amino acids. Germline CDR1 LGHNA, CDR2 YSLEER. The CDR3: CASSPRVGNTEAFF. CDR3 DNA sequence: TGCGCCAGCAGCCCCCGTGTCGGGAACACTGAAGCTTTCTTT.

CDR3 DNA sequence: TGTGCCAGTACCCCCCGGACAGGGGGTGGGGAGCTGTTTTTT. This gives the protein CASTPRTGGGELFF. The J gene is TRBJ2-2, the V gene TRBV19, with 10 bases aligning to TRBD1. The germline CDR1 and CDR2 sequences are LNHDA and SQIVND (reference sequence). V was pared by 7 bases and J by 8 bases, with 7 bases of the junction left unmatched. This CDR3 is 14 amino acids long.

The chain carries TRBV25-1 and TRBJ2-2, with a possible D match to TRBD2 (5 bases). CDR1 is MGHDK and CDR2 is SYGVNS in the germline V gene. Trimming pared 7 bases from V and 5 bases from J, leaving 17 bases between. The CDR3 is 15 residues long. CDR3 loop: CASTSRPGGTGELFF. CDR3 in DNA: TGTGCCAGCACCTCCAGACCAGGCGGGACCGGGGAGCTGTTTTTT.

The rearrangement uses TRBV27 and TRBJ1-4; TRBD1 matches at 10 bases. This CDR3 region has 16 residues. The ends lost 6 bases at V and 8 bases at J; junction bases unmatched: 12. The germline V gene has CDR1 MNHEY and CDR2 SMNVEV (reference sequence). The CDR3 spells CASSPNPGQGREKLFF. CDR3 sequence (DNA): TGTGCCAGCAGCCCGAATCCGGGACAGGGGAGAGAAAAACTGTTTTTT.

This clone was found a few times. The V call is TRBV5-1, the J call TRBJ2-7; no firm D call. This CDR3 has 15 residues. Germline V gives CDR1 SGHRS, CDR2 YFSETQ. V lost 0 bases and J 3 bases, leaving 13 bases between the germline ends. In nucleotides, the CDR3 is TGCGCCAGCAGCTTGGAAGGGTCAACAGACTACGAGCAGTACTTC. It codes for CASSLEGSTDYEQYF.

The rearrangement joins TRBV11-3 to TRBJ2-7, with TRBD1 matching over 10 bases. The V gene end was trimmed by 2 bases and the J gene end by 6 bases; junction bases not matched to a gene: 7. The CDR3 is 15 amino acids. CDR1 is SGHNT, CDR2 YENEEA, per germline. CDR3: CASSLYVTGGCEQYF. The CDR3 nucleotides read TGTGCCAGCAGCTTATATGTGACAGGGGGCTGCGAGCAGTACTTC.

The rearrangement joins TRBV7-9 to TRBJ1-2, with 7 bases identical to TRBD1. Germline CDR1 is SEHNR and CDR2 is FQNEAQ (reference sequence). V shed 1 base and J 6 bases; nucleotides not matched to a gene: 8. CDR3 length equals 15 residues. The CDR3 nucleotides read TGTGCCAGCAGCTTAGTAGTGACAGGGTCCGATGGCTACACCTTC. Protein sequence: CASSLVVTGSDGYTF.

CDR3 bases: TGTGCCAGCAGATCTAGCGTGAGCTCCTACAATGAGCAGTTCTTC. The encoded protein is CASRSSVSSYNEQFF. V gene TRBV7-2 combines with J gene TRBJ2-1, with a possible D match to TRBD2 (6 bases). Per germline, CDR1 SGHTA and CDR2 FQGNSA. The CDR3 extends over 15 amino acids. V was pared by 6 bases and J by 0 bases, with 12 bases between.

As for this clone: The junction departs from the called germline gene at one end, perhaps through a read error. The rearrangement joins TRBV7-6 to TRBJ1-1; D is unresolved. Germline V CDR1 and CDR2: SGHVS, FNYEAQ. The CDR3 extends over 13 amino acids. CDR3 protein: CASSFGPNTEAFF. The CDR3 nucleotides are TGTGCCAGTAGCTTTGGACCGAACACTGAAGCTTTCTTT.

The chain has TRBV24-1 and TRBJ2-7; 10 bases agree with TRBD2. The CDR3 extends over 12 amino acids. Germline V gene data show CDR1 as KGHDR and CDR2 as SFDVKD. J gave up 6 bases and V 9 bases, and 4 bases lay outside the gene matches. The CDR3 is CATGAGGREQYF. CDR3 sequence (DNA): TGTGCCACCGGAGCGGGAGGGCGCGAGCAGTACTTC.

The chain joins TRBV4-3 to TRBJ1-2, with D tentatively TRBD1 (6 bases). Germline CDR1 LGHNA, CDR2 YSLEER. CDR3 length: 15 amino acids. V dropped 5 bases and J dropped 5 bases, with 18 bases sitting between them. The CDR3 DNA is TGCGCCAGCAGCTGGCGGGACACCCGACCTTATGGCTACACCTTC. It yields the protein CASSWRDTRPYGYTF.

The chain carries TRBV4-3 and TRBJ2-7; D unclear. This CDR3 contains 18 residues. V was pared by 1 base and J by 4 bases, with 23 bases between. Germline V lookup: CDR1 LGHNA, CDR2 YSLEER. For the CDR3, the DNA is TGCGCCAGCAGCCAAGGGTACGAGTCAGGAGTTTATGTATACGAGCAGTACTTC. Residues: CASSQGYESGVYVYEQYF.

This clone was recorded a few times. This rearrangement joins TRBV12-3 or TRBV12-4 to TRBJ1-2; D unclear. The CDR3 is 13 residues long. Trimming took 6 bases from V and 7 from J, leaving 15 bases between them. Here the CDR3 reads CASRVDNSGGYTF. The CDR3 DNA is TGTGCCAGCAGAGTAGACAATTCTGGTGGCTACACCTTC.

This clone was observed a single time. The rearrangement links TRBV11-3 to TRBJ2-6; the D gene is possibly TRBD2 (6 bases). CDR3 length equals 18 residues. V lost 4 bases to trimming and J lost 0 bases, with 16 bases between them. Per the germline V gene, CDR1 is SGHNT and CDR2 is YENEEA. CDR3 residues: CASSSRVKEGSGANVLTF. In DNA, the CDR3 is TGTGCCAGCAGCTCCCGGGTTAAGGAGGGCTCTGGGGCCAACGTCCTGACTTTC.

This clone was seen only once. The J gene is TRBJ1-2, the V gene TRBV29-1; D gene ambiguous. The CDR3 length is 11 residues. V was pared by 0 bases and J by 4 bases, with 3 bases between. In germline, CDR1 is SQVTM, CDR2 ANQGSEA. The CDR3 loop reads CSVEDPYGYTF. In DNA, the CDR3 is TGCAGCGTTGAAGACCCCTATGGCTACACCTTC.

This clone showed up just a few times. Other DNA sequences in the same sample also yield this CDR3. The rearrangement links TRBV6-2 or TRBV6-3 to TRBJ2-5; TRBD2 matches 11 bases. The trim removed 6 bases at V and 2 bases at J, leaving 5 bases unmatched. The germline CDR1 and CDR2 sequences are MNHEY and SVGEGT. The CDR3 is 15 amino acids. The CDR3 protein is CASSSTSGGQETQYF. CDR3 nucleotides: TGTGCCAGCAGCTCCACTAGCGGGGGACAAGAGACCCAGTACTTC.

The rearrangement uses TRBV28 and TRBJ2-2; D assignment may be TRBD1 or TRBD2 (6 bases each). The CDR3 is 18 residues long. Trimming removed 4 bases from V and 0 bases from J, with 18 bases in between. Looked up from germline, CDR1 is MDHEN and CDR2 is SYDVKM. CDR3 protein: CASSYPPVGGPNTGELFF. CDR3 in DNA: TGTGCCAGCAGTTATCCCCCGGTGGGGGGCCCGAACACCGGGGAGCTGTTTTTT.

This rearrangement joins TRBV29-1 to TRBJ2-7, with 7 bases matching TRBD1. With V trimmed by 0 bases and J by 2 bases, 4 bases remained unmatched. Germline V lookup: CDR1 SQVTM, CDR2 ANQGSEA. The CDR3 is 14 amino acids. CDR3 in DNA: TGCAGCGTTGAAGACAGGGGGTCTACCTACGAGCAGTACTTC. Protein: CSVEDRGSTYEQYF.

This rearrangement joins TRBV24-1 to TRBJ2-3; 12 bases map to TRBD1. Germline V gene data show CDR1 as KGHDR and CDR2 as SFDVKD. This CDR3 has 17 amino acids. After removal of 4 bases from V and 2 bases from J, the junction contained 6 bases not matched to a gene. In DNA, the CDR3 is TGTGCCACCAGTGACCCCGGGACAGGGGGCGTCACAGATACGCAGTATTTT. This codes for CATSDPGTGGVTDTQYF.

This rearrangement joins TRBV2 to TRBJ2-5; D unresolved. CDR3 length: 14 residues. CDR1 and CDR2 (germline): SNHLY, FYNNEI. V lost 2 bases, J lost 5 bases, and 12 bases lay in between. The CDR3 coding sequence is TGTGCCAGCAGTGAATCCCGGGCGGTTGAGACCCAGTACTTC. Amino acids: CASSESRAVETQYF.

The V and J genes are TRBV5-6 and TRBJ1-2; a possible D gene is TRBD1 (6 bases). Germline CDR1 SGHDT, CDR2 YYEEEE. The length of the CDR3 is 11 residues. Trimming took 1 base from V and 12 from J, leaving 10 bases between them. The CDR3: CASSLWDTNTF. The CDR3 region has the DNA TGTGCCAGCAGCTTGTGGGACACCAACACCTTC.

The chain joins TRBV5-1 to TRBJ2-7; D is possibly TRBD1 (7 bases). The V end lost 4 bases, the J end lost 6 bases, and 17 bases lay between the germline ends. The CDR3 runs 14 residues. Germline values: CDR1 SGHRS, CDR2 YFSETQ. This chain's CDR3 is CASSDSRGAIEQYF. CDR3 bases: TGCGCCAGCAGCGACTCCAGGGGGGCAATCGAGCAGTACTTC.

The CDR3 protein is CASNDFGSSPLHF. DNA of the CDR3: TGTGCCAGCAATGATTTTGGAAGTTCACCCCTCCACTTT. The chain recombines TRBV7-9 with TRBJ1-6; D gene ambiguous. The CDR3 has 13 residues. V was clipped by 7 bases and J by 9 bases, with 13 bases between them. Germline CDR1 SEHNR, CDR2 FQNEAQ (reference sequence).

The chain combines TRBV5-1 with TRBJ1-6; tentatively, D is TRBD1 (5 bases). V lost 7 bases and J 5 bases, leaving 13 bases between the germline ends. The CDR3 contains 14 residues. In germline, CDR1 is SGHRS, CDR2 YFSETQ. The CDR3 DNA is TGCGCCAGCCGGGACCCCGGGGATAATTCACCCCTCCACTTT. Amino acid sequence: CASRDPGDNSPLHF.